The sequence of this TCR beta chain was determined in a study of vaccination and CD4 T cells after COVID-19. Study background: At a median around 100 days (range 35 to 161) after diagnosis, post-COVID samples were drawn. Study outcomes and limitations: Early timepoints after natural infection were not analyzed in these convalescent patients.

Treatment of the sample: roughly ten-day PBMC culture with coronavirus spike peptide pools or control peptides (ViraFEST assay). The V end was cut by 5 bases, the J end by 0 bases, with 20 bases between. This CDR3 is 19 amino acids long. Looked up from germline, CDR1 is SGHVS and CDR2 is FNYEAQ. With the Oncomine TCR Beta short-read assay, DNA from cultured CD4+ T cells was sequenced. After culture, CD4+ T cells served as the source for genomic DNA extraction. TCRdb reprocessed the PCR reads with MiXCR, giving one entry per CDR3 protein. Among about 20,000 distinct CDR3 sequences, 20% to 25% were seen once, and the ten largest hold approximately 7.8%. This clonotype was observed once. The antigen remains undetermined.

The origin of this receptor is a human donor with COVID-19. V and J are TRBV7-6 and TRBJ2-6, with a tentative D call TRBD1 (5 bases). The sample comprised cultured CD4+ T cells from blood. The CDR3 DNA is TGTGCCAGCAGCCCACCTTCCGGACATATCCTCTCTGGGGCCAACGTCCTGACTTTC. Translating it yields CASSPPSGHILSGANVLTF. The variable domain in full, completed from reference TRBV7-6 and TRBJ2-6, reads GAGVSQSPRYKVTKRGQDVALRCDPISGHVSLYWYRQALGQGPEFLTYFNYEAQQDKSGLPNDRFSAERPEGSISTLTIQRTEQRDSAMYRCASSPPSGHILSGANVLTFGAGSRLTVL.